This passage covers 20 T cell receptor beta chains from one sample sequenced in a study of T cells after posttransplantation cyclophosphamide. Profiling relied on immunoSEQ multiplex PCR, and the TCRdb table lists in-frame clones only, not all of them. The data show some 23,000 clones, with none appearing a single time. Cyclophosphamide on days +3 and +4 followed busulfan-fludarabine conditioning and a marrow graft. Specimen: PBMCs, collected after allogeneic stem cell transplant with posttransplant cyclophosphamide. Receptors were obtained from a young adult male patient who received an allogeneic stem cell transplant from a related donor, was CMV-positive, and had no GVHD. The graft donor may account for some of the T cells.

The table lists this clone with many counts. The chain joins TRBV19 to TRBJ1-2; D not resolved. From germline, CDR1 is LNHDA and CDR2 SQIVND (reference sequence). The CDR3 consists of 15 residues. V lost 4 bases to trimming and J lost 1 base, with 13 bases between them. Here the CDR3 reads CASSTEAVFNYGYTF. CDR3 sequence (DNA): TGTGCCAGTAGTACTGAAGCGGTTTTTAACTATGGCTACACCTTC.

This clone was seen many times. The chain recombines TRBV9 with TRBJ2-3; D is undetermined. Germline assignment: CDR1 SGDLS and CDR2 YYNGEE. The CDR3 runs to 13 residues. V lost 0 bases and J 8 bases, leaving 10 bases between the germline ends. The CDR3 DNA reads TGTGCCAGCAGCGTAGTTGGGTCGGGTACGCAGTATTTT. The encoded protein is CASSVVGSGTQYF.

This clone was detected ten times or more. The J gene is TRBJ2-7, the V gene TRBV27; TRBD2 matches at 11 bases. CDR1 and CDR2 from the germline V gene are MNHEY and SMNVEV (reference sequence). Losses at the gene ends were 10 bases for V and 3 bases for J; bases not matched to a gene: 5. CDR3 length equals 13 residues. Written as DNA, the CDR3 is TGTGCCACCCAGACTAGCGGGGACTACGAGCAGTACTTC. Translated, it gives CATQTSGDYEQYF.

This clone appeared many times. The genes are TRBV4-1 and TRBJ2-1, with TRBD2 matching 8 bases. Germline CDR1 is MGHRA and CDR2 is YSYEKL. V lost 4 bases, J lost 6 bases, and 5 bases stayed unmatched. CDR3 length: 14 amino acids. The CDR3, as DNA: TGCGCCAGCAGCCTAGCGGGGAACACCAATGAGCAGTTCTTC. This codes for CASSLAGNTNEQFF.

This clone was seen at least ten times. The J gene is TRBJ2-3, the V gene TRBV5-1, with D tentatively TRBD2 (5 bases). The germline V gene has CDR1 SGHRS and CDR2 YFSETQ. The CDR3 consists of 17 residues. V was cut by 3 bases and J by 2 bases, with 19 bases left in between. CDR3 sequence (DNA): TGCGCCAGCAGCTCCCCTAGGCCCTTGGGAGACACAGATACGCAGTATTTT. This encodes CASSSPRPLGDTDTQYF. Drawing the rest from reference TRBV5-1 and TRBJ2-3, the complete variable domain is KAGVTQTPRYLIKTRGQQVTLSCSPISGHRSVSWYQQTPGQGLQFLFEYFSETQRNKGNFPGRFSGRQFSNSRSEMNVSTLELGDSALYLCASSSPRPLGDTDTQYFGPGTRLTVL.

At least ten counts were recorded for this clone. The rearrangement links TRBV15 to TRBJ1-3; TRBD1 might be the D (6 bases). Trimming stripped 0 bases from V and 7 bases from J, with 13 bases between. Germline CDR1 and CDR2: LNHNV and YYDKDF (reference sequence). The length of the CDR3 is 15 residues. In nucleotides, the CDR3 is TGTGCCACCAGCAGAGATTTAGGACAGCGGAACACCATATATTTT. Its protein product is CATSRDLGQRNTIYF.

The chain has TRBV28 and TRBJ2-7; 7 nucleotides line up with TRBD1. There are 15 residues in the CDR3. CDR1 and CDR2 (germline): MDHEN, SYDVKM. The V segment lost 6 bases and the J segment 7 bases; nucleotides outside the gene matches: 15. The CDR3, as DNA: TGTGCCAGCAGATGGTTGAGACAGGGAGCGAGGGAGCAGTACTTC. Amino acid sequence: CASRWLRQGAREQYF.

At least ten counts were recorded for this clone. This rearrangement joins TRBV7-9 to TRBJ2-2; weak D call: TRBD1 (5 bases). CDR1 is SEHNR and CDR2 is FQNEAQ in the germline V gene (reference sequence). CDR3 length equals 14 residues. Trimming took off 1 base at V and 4 bases at J, with 7 bases between the two ends. DNA for the CDR3: TGTGCCAGCAGCTTAGGGGGCCCCACCGGGGAGCTGTTTTTT. Its protein is CASSLGGPTGELFF.

This clone was observed at least ten times. V gene TRBV27 combines with J gene TRBJ2-7; D might be TRBD1 (5 bases). V lost 0 bases, J lost 3 bases, and 15 bases lay in between. Germline loops: CDR1 MNHEY, CDR2 SMNVEV (reference sequence). The CDR3 sequence is 16 residues long. This CDR3 is CASSLSGAGLYYEQYF. The CDR3 DNA sequence: TGTGCCAGCAGTTTATCTGGGGCAGGGCTCTACTACGAGCAGTACTTC.

This clone was observed at least ten times. This chain joins TRBV28 and TRBJ2-3, with 8 bases lining up with TRBD2. This CDR3 spans 17 amino acids. Germline V lookup: CDR1 MDHEN, CDR2 SYDVKM. V was clipped by 1 base and J by 1 base; unmatched bases: 7. CDR3 region: CASSLFPTRGGTDTQYF. For the CDR3, the DNA is TGTGCCAGCAGTTTATTCCCTACGCGGGGGGGCACAGATACGCAGTATTTT.

This clone appeared many times. The V gene is TRBV5-4, the J gene TRBJ2-7; 11 nucleotides line up with TRBD1. This CDR3 region has 16 residues. Trimming removed 5 bases from V and 3 bases from J; junction bases left unmatched: 10. Germline CDR1 reads SGHNT; CDR2 reads YYREEE (reference sequence). The CDR3, as DNA: TGTGCCAGCAGTTACCGGGACAGGGGGTTTCTCTACGAGCAGTACTTC. Its protein product is CASSYRDRGFLYEQYF.

At least ten counts were recorded for this clone. V and J are TRBV6-5 and TRBJ2-3, with TRBD1 matching over 9 bases. V was clipped by 7 bases and J by 3 bases; unmatched bases: 8. The CDR3 is made up of 15 amino acids. Germline-derived CDR1 and CDR2 are MNHEY and SVGAGI. The CDR3 DNA sequence: TGTGCCAGCACCCGGACAGGGGTAATAACAGATACGCAGTATTTT. It specifies CASTRTGVITDTQYF.

This clone was recorded many times. The rearrangement uses TRBV10-2 and TRBJ2-3, with 13 bases matching TRBD2. After removal of 8 bases from V and 9 bases from J, the junction contained 8 bases not matched to a gene. The CDR3 is made up of 14 amino acids. Germline loops: CDR1 WSHSY, CDR2 SAAADI. The CDR3 here is CASAGLAGQGTQYF. In DNA form, the CDR3 reads TGCGCCAGCGCGGGACTAGCGGGACAAGGGACGCAGTATTTT.

At least ten counts were recorded for this clone. The gene calls are TRBV7-8 and TRBJ2-7; 9 positions match TRBD1. The V gene's germline CDR1 is SGHVS and CDR2 FQNEAQ. The CDR3 runs to 15 residues. The ends lost 5 bases at V and 3 bases at J; junction bases unmatched: 8. The CDR3: CASSGEAGQGYEQYF. DNA of the CDR3: TGTGCCAGCAGCGGAGAGGCGGGACAGGGCTACGAGCAGTACTTC. Full variable domain (missing parts from reference TRBV7-8 and TRBJ2-7): GAGVSQSPRYKVAKRGQDVALRCDPISGHVSLFWYQQALGQGPEFLTYFQNEAQLDKSGLPSDRFFAERPEGSVSTLKIQRTQQEDSAVYLCASSGEAGQGYEQYFGPGTRLTVT.

This clone was observed many times. The rearrangement links TRBV19 to TRBJ2-2, with TRBD2 identical over 9 bases. From germline, CDR1 is LNHDA and CDR2 SQIVND (reference sequence). The V and J ends lost 4 bases and 6 bases, in that order; junction bases with no gene match: 3. CDR3 size: 14 residues. The CDR3 DNA reads as TGTGCCAGTAGTAGAGGGACTAGCCCCGGGGAGCTGTTTTTT. Translated: CASSRGTSPGELFF.

This clone was picked up many times. The J gene is TRBJ2-7, the V gene TRBV28; D remains unclear. Germline assignment: CDR1 MDHEN and CDR2 SYDVKM. Trimming left V 2 bases short and J 0 bases short, with 8 bases between. The CDR3 totals 14 residues. This CDR3 reads CASSLGQSSYEQYF. In DNA, the CDR3 is TGTGCCAGCAGTTTAGGGCAGAGCTCCTACGAGCAGTACTTC.

This clone showed up many times. The chain uses TRBV30 and TRBJ1-4, with 8 bases that match TRBD1. The CDR3 has 16 amino acids. The ends lost 2 bases at V and 8 bases at J; junction bases unmatched: 13. The germline V gene has CDR1 GTSNPN and CDR2 SVGIG (reference sequence). The CDR3 DNA sequence: TGTGCCTGGAGTCCGAAATTAGACAGGGGAAAAGAAAAACTGTTTTTT. Its translation is CAWSPKLDRGKEKLFF.

The table lists this clone with many counts. V is TRBV5-6 and J is TRBJ2-7, with 11 bases that match TRBD2. CDR1 and CDR2 (germline): SGHDT, YYEEEE. The CDR3 covers 16 residues. The V gene end was trimmed by 4 bases and the J gene end by 7 bases; junction bases not matched to a gene: 13. In DNA form, the CDR3 reads TGTGCCAGCAGCACCTTAGCGGGAGGGCCTTTAAGGGAGCAGTACTTC. As protein: CASSTLAGGPLREQYF.

This clone showed up many times. This chain uses TRBV28 with TRBJ2-7; possibly TRBD2 for D (6 bases). Per germline, CDR1 MDHEN and CDR2 SYDVKM. Trimming cost V 8 bases and J 2 bases, with 10 bases left between them. This CDR3 contains 12 residues. In nucleotides, the CDR3 is TGTGCCAGCCTAGCGACTCCCTACGAGCAGTACTTC. Encoded protein: CASLATPYEQYF.

At least ten counts were recorded for this clone. This chain joins TRBV29-1 and TRBJ2-2, with 10 bases that match TRBD1. The CDR3 consists of 14 residues. V was clipped by 6 bases and J by 4 bases; unmatched bases: 5. Germline CDR1 is SQVTM and CDR2 is ANQGSEA. The CDR3 DNA is TGCAGCGTGGGAGGGACAGGGGTCACCGGGGAGCTGTTTTTT. This codes for CSVGGTGVTGELFF.